These 31 T cell receptor beta chains were sequenced from one sample in a study of tumor-infiltrating lymphocytes in primary liver carcinoma. Total RNA amounting to roughly 450 ng was the source from which TCR beta cDNA was made with a constant-region primer. Libraries covering TCR beta were generated through three nested multiplex PCR rounds (using a slightly modified ARM-PCR). A C-beta reverse primer and TRBV1-TRBV30 forward primers served in each of the first two PCR rounds, at 9 to 10 cycles apiece. TCRdb passed the multiplex PCR reads through MiXCR, listing each CDR3 protein once. The sample includes 90,000 to 150,000 distinct CDR3 sequences, around 70% seen only once; the top ten take more than 8%. Each 20-30 mg portion of unsorted bulk tissue served as the source for co-extraction of RNA and DNA. Sequencing was performed on tumor-adjacent normal liver tissue. The receptors were sampled from a woman aged 55 to 70 with primary liver carcinoma and hepatitis B virus infection.

This clonotype was seen only a few times. A much larger clone differs by one base, so this may be a read error. V usage is TRBV13 and J usage is TRBJ2-5; perhaps TRBD2 as D (5 bases). Looked up from germline, CDR1 is PRHDT and CDR2 is FYEKMQ (reference sequence). The CDR3 is 15 residues long. The V and J ends lost 5 bases and 4 bases respectively, with 17 bases between them. For the CDR3, the DNA is TGTGCCAGCAGCCTCTCCCGGGAAATATCAGAGACCCAGTACTTC. As protein: CASSLSREISETQYF.

Only one count was recorded for this clonotype. DNA of the CDR3: TGCAGCGCTACCAGGGGAACGAGTCAGCCCCAGCATTTT. Translating it yields CSATRGTSQPQHF. This chain connects TRBV29-1 to TRBJ1-5, with D possibly being TRBD1 (6 bases). The CDR3 spans 13 residues. CDR1 SQVTM and CDR2 ANQGSEA come from the germline V gene. The V end lost 7 bases, the J end lost 6 bases, and 16 bases lay between the germline ends. Supplemented by reference TRBV29-1 and TRBJ1-5, the full variable domain reads SAVISQKPSRDICQRGTSLTIQCQVDSQVTMMFWYRQQPGQSLTLIATANQGSEATYESGFVIDKFPISRPNLTFSTLTVSNMSPEDSSIYLCSATRGTSQPQHFGDGTRLSIL.

This clonotype was seen repeatedly, ten times or more. The chain couples TRBV2 to TRBJ2-3; D uncertain. The CDR3 length is 14 residues. Germline CDR1 SNHLY, CDR2 FYNNEI. Trimming removed 1 base at V and 2 bases at J, with 7 bases between. The CDR3 bases are TGTGCCAGCAGTGAAGGTGGGCTCACAGATACGCAGTATTTT. Its translation: CASSEGGLTDTQYF.

The chain links TRBV5-4 to TRBJ2-1, with no clear D. V shed 2 bases and J shed 16 bases, with 13 bases lying between them. The CDR3 has 11 amino acids. Germline loops: CDR1 SGHNT, CDR2 YYREEE (reference sequence). CDR3 in amino acids: CASSFGNGQFF. The CDR3 nucleotides are TGTGCCAGCAGCTTTGGCAATGGGCAATTCTTC.

Regarding this clonotype: This CDR3 is missing its conserved last phenylalanine or tryptophan, likely due to a read error. No DNA is shown, since the ends of the CDR3 on it are uncertain; the CDR3 is the one TCRdb lists. V is TRBV11-2 and J is TRBJ2-1; the D call of TRBD2 is as the table states it, not checked on the DNA. Germline V gene sequence: CDR1 SGHAT, CDR2 FQNNGV. The CDR3 spans 14 residues, counting both ends. The CDR3 sequence: CASRVGTHYNEHFL.

Comments on this clonotype: The junction departs from germline at one end; a sequencing error may be responsible. J is TRBJ2-5 and V is TRBV11-2; 7 bases align to TRBD2. CDR1 and CDR2 (germline): SGHAT, FQNNGV. The CDR3 totals 16 residues. The CDR3 is CASRPPTAGLRENQYF. The CDR3 bases are TGTGCCAGCCGCCCCCCCACCGCAGGCTTGCGGGAGAACCAGTACTTC.

A note on this clonotype: A junction end diverges from the germline sequence, so it may reflect a read error. The chain has TRBV5-4 and TRBJ2-3; D is uncertain. The CDR3 consists of 13 residues. Germline V gene sequence: CDR1 SGHNT, CDR2 YYREEE (reference sequence). DNA for the CDR3: TGTGCCATCAGCTGGAAGTTCGCAGATACGCAGTATTTT. Amino acid sequence: CAISWKFADTQYF. The whole variable domain, remainder taken from reference TRBV5-4 and TRBJ2-3, is ETGVTQSPTHLIKTRGQQVTLRCSSQSGHNTVSWYQQALGQGPQFIFQYYREEENGRGNFPPRFSGLQFPNYSSELNVNALELDDSALYLCAISWKFADTQYFGPGTRLTVL.

To note about this clonotype: The junction departs from germline at one end; a sequencing error may be responsible. The rearrangement uses TRBV5-1 and TRBJ1-2; D not certain. From germline, CDR1 is SGHRS and CDR2 YFSETQ. The CDR3 contains 14 residues. The CDR3 reads CTRNLAGFEYGYTF. The CDR3 DNA reads TGCACCAGGAACTTGGCGGGATTCGAGTATGGCTACACCTTC.

Regarding this clonotype: At one boundary the junction diverges from the germline segment, which might be a read error. V and J are TRBV28 and TRBJ2-1, with a tentative D call TRBD2 (6 bases). CDR1 is MDHEN and CDR2 is SYDVKM in the germline V gene. This CDR3 contains 13 residues. The CDR3 loop is CVSTVRGYNEQFF. For the CDR3, the DNA is TGTGTCAGCACCGTACGGGGGTACAATGAACAGTTCTTC.

This clonotype was seen repeatedly, ten times or more. This chain joins TRBV12-3 or TRBV12-4 and TRBJ1-5, with a tentative D call TRBD1 (5 bases). V lost 3 bases and J lost 3, with 12 bases in between. The CDR3 sequence is 15 residues long. The CDR3 region has the DNA TGTGCCAGCAGTTTTATGACAGCTATCAATCAGCCCCAGCATTTT. Protein: CASSFMTAINQPQHF.

Turning to this clonotype: This sequence may be a read error, since a much larger clone differs from it by one base. The chain uses TRBV28 and TRBJ2-7; D is ambiguous. The CDR3 has 12 amino acids. Germline CDR1 is MDHEN and CDR2 is SYDVKM. CDR3 bases: TGTGTCAGCACCCTTGCTGGGGAAGCGCAGTACTTC. Protein sequence: CVSTLAGEAQYF.

Concerning this clonotype itself: Just one base apart from a much larger clone, this may be a read error. The DNA for the CDR3 is TGCGTCAGCAGCTTGGCCGGTCGCAATGAGCAGTTCTTC. Its protein product is CVSSLAGRNEQFF. The chain is built from TRBV5-1 and TRBJ2-1; D unresolved. CDR3 size: 13 residues. The germline V gene has CDR1 SGHRS and CDR2 YFSETQ.

On this clonotype: This clone may be a read error of a much larger clone one base away. The chain carries TRBV6-2 or TRBV6-3 and TRBJ2-1, with 7 bases aligning to TRBD2. From germline, CDR1 is MNHEY and CDR2 SVGEGT. V lost 6 bases and J lost 11; bases outside the gene matches: 1. CDR3 size: 10 residues. CDR3 bases: TGTGCCAGCAGGGGGGGGAAGCAGTTCTTC. Protein sequence: CASRGGKQFF.

With respect to this clonotype: One junction end does not reproduce the germline sequence, and a read error may be involved. J is TRBJ2-7 and V is TRBV28, with 8 bases that match TRBD1. This CDR3 region has 17 residues. Germline V gives CDR1 MDHEN, CDR2 SYDVKM. Here the CDR3 DNA reads TGTACCAGCAATTTCACGACAGGGGCCTGGGCAATTAGGGAGCAGTACTTC. Encoded protein: CTSNFTTGAWAIREQYF.

With respect to this clonotype: One base away lies a much larger clone, so this may be a sequencing read error. The conserved phenylalanine or tryptophan is not found at the CDR3 terminus, so this likely reflects a read error. No DNA is shown, since the ends of the CDR3 on it are uncertain; the CDR3 is the one TCRdb lists. The genes are TRBV6-6 and TRBJ2-1; the table's D gene call, TRBD2, was not cross checked with the DNA. From germline, CDR1 is MNHNY and CDR2 SVGAGI (reference sequence). 15 amino acids form the CDR3, both terminal residues included. The chain's CDR3 is CASSPTSGRHNEQSS.

This clonotype was seen many times. The genes are TRBV30 and TRBJ2-7; maybe TRBD1 (5 bases). V gave up 0 bases and J gave up 5 bases, with 17 bases separating them. This CDR3 has 15 amino acids. Germline-derived CDR1 and CDR2 are GTSNPN and SVGIG (reference sequence). The CDR3 coding sequence is TGTGCCTGGAGTGTACCCACAGGTCGGCTAAACGAGCAGTACTTC. Encoded protein: CAWSVPTGRLNEQYF.

The chain couples TRBV28 to TRBJ1-3, with D hard to call. Trimming left V 7 bases short and J 0 bases short, with 10 bases between. Germline V gives CDR1 MDHEN, CDR2 SYDVKM. The CDR3 covers 14 residues. CDR3 amino acids: CASTVGGSGNTIYF. The CDR3 nucleotides read TGTGCCAGCACTGTAGGAGGCTCTGGAAACACCATATATTTT.

Note on this clonotype: The conserved phenylalanine or tryptophan normally closing the CDR3 is absent here, so this likely arose from a read error. The rearrangement joins TRBV6-1 to TRBJ1-2, with D uncertain. There are 13 residues in the CDR3. Germline V gene lookup returns CDR1 MNHNS and CDR2 SASEGT. Between the trimmed V and J ends, which lost 2 bases and 11 bases, there was a span of 15 bases. The CDR3, as DNA: TGTGCCAGCAGTGAAAGCGAACAGTACGGTTACACCATC. Protein sequence: CASSESEQYGYTI.

Regarding this clonotype: The junction and the germline gene differ at one end; a read error may be behind it. The rearrangement uses TRBV6-1 and TRBJ2-3, with 12 bases lining up with TRBD2. Germline V gene sequence: CDR1 MNHNS, CDR2 SASEGT. The CDR3 runs to 18 residues. CDR3 residues: CDSSQGGTSGSNTVTQYF. Written as DNA, the CDR3 is TGTGACAGCAGTCAAGGAGGGACTAGCGGGTCGAACACAGTTACGCAGTATTTT.

J is TRBJ1-1 and V is TRBV10-2, with D unclear. This CDR3 has 14 amino acids. Germline-derived CDR1 and CDR2 are WSHSY and SAAADI. Written as DNA, the CDR3 is TGCACCTCCCGGGCCGTCCCTTCGTCCACTGAAGCTTTCTTT. It is translated as CTSRAVPSSTEAFF.

Many counts were recorded for this clonotype. This rearrangement joins TRBV7-8 to TRBJ1-4, with D possibly TRBD1 on 5 matching bases. This CDR3 region has 14 residues. V was clipped by 5 bases and J by 8 bases, with 15 bases between them. CDR1 is SGHVS and CDR2 is FQNEAQ in the germline V gene. The CDR3 nucleotides read TGTGCCAGCAGCCGGGGCCCCCTCCAAGAAAAACTGTTTTTT. It translates to CASSRGPLQEKLFF.

The chain is built from TRBV6-5 and TRBJ2-2; D unresolved. CDR3 length equals 15 residues. The V gene lost 6 bases and the J gene lost 4 bases, with 15 bases spanning the gap. Germline V lookup: CDR1 MNHEY, CDR2 SVGAGI. CDR3 sequence: CASRRDGVGTGELFF. CDR3 nucleotides: TGTGCCAGCAGAAGGGATGGTGTGGGCACCGGGGAGCTGTTTTTT.

For this clonotype: This likely comes from a read error, as the CDR3 has no conserved phenylalanine or tryptophan at its end. The chain has TRBV6-5 and TRBJ2-7, with D possibly being TRBD1 or TRBD2 (6 bases each). The length of the CDR3 is 13 residues. The germline CDR1 and CDR2 sequences are MNHEY and SVGAGI. The CDR3 DNA follows: TGTGGTAGCAGTGAGGGGGGTCATTACGAGCAGTACTTA. Translated, it gives CGSSEGGHYEQYL.

With regard to this clonotype: This may be a read error, as it is one base from a much larger clone. This chain joins TRBV7-9 and TRBJ1-2, with 8 bases aligning to TRBD1. J lost 5 bases, V lost 2 bases, and 4 bases had no gene match. The CDR3 runs to 14 residues. Germline CDR1 reads SEHNR; CDR2 reads FQNEAQ (reference sequence). This chain's CDR3 is CASSLTRTGYGYTF. The CDR3 nucleotides read TGTGCCAGCAGCTTAACCAGGACAGGGTATGGCTACACCTTC.

As for this clonotype: One base away lies a much larger clone, so this may be a sequencing read error. V usage is TRBV28 and J usage is TRBJ2-2; 7 bases are a match to TRBD2. The CDR3 consists of 16 residues. Germline-derived CDR1 and CDR2 are MDHEN and SYDVKM. CDR3 bases: TGTGCCAGCACCCCAGCGGGAACTACGAACATCGGGGAGCTGTTTTTT. This translates into CASTPAGTTNIGELFF.

Regarding this clonotype: The junction departs from germline at one end; a sequencing error may be responsible. This chain joins TRBV6-5 and TRBJ2-7; D possibly corresponds to TRBD2 (5 bases). Germline values: CDR1 MNHEY, CDR2 SVGAGI. The CDR3 totals 14 residues. The CDR3 sequence: CASSYWGEGYEQRF. CDR3 nucleotide sequence: TGTGCCAGCAGTTACTGGGGTGAGGGCTACGAGCAGCGCTTC.

This clonotype was seen just once. J is TRBJ2-1 and V is TRBV19, with a weak D call TRBD2 (5 bases). Germline CDR1 and CDR2: LNHDA and SQIVND (reference sequence). V was pared by 9 bases and J by 9 bases, with 12 bases between. This CDR3 comprises 11 residues. The CDR3 DNA follows: TGTGCCAGGAGCAGTGGAGGTGAGCAGTTCTTC. It is translated as CARSSGGEQFF.

Concerning this clonotype: Possible read error: a much larger clone is one base away. The chain links TRBV5-1 to TRBJ1-1, with no clear D. The germline gives CDR1 SGHRS, CDR2 YFSETQ. The CDR3 has 15 amino acids. In DNA, the CDR3 is TGCGCCAGCAGCTTGGGAGGGATCATGAACACTGGAGCTTTCTTT. Translation gives CASSLGGIMNTGAFF.

With respect to this clonotype: A much more abundant neighbour one base away suggests this may be a read error. This chain links TRBV5-4 with TRBJ2-1; TRBD2 aligns across 12 bases. The CDR3 spans 13 residues. J was trimmed by 12 bases and V by 6 bases; bases with no gene match: 7. Germline V gene data show CDR1 as SGHNT and CDR2 as YYREEE (reference sequence). The CDR3 reads CASNRLAGEGQFF. DNA of the CDR3: TGTGCCAGCAACAGACTAGCGGGAGAGGGGCAGTTCTTC.

This clonotype was seen many times. The rearrangement uses TRBV7-8 and TRBJ1-1; D is perhaps TRBD1 (5 bases). This CDR3 region has 14 residues. Trimming shortened V by 5 bases and J by 4 bases, and 14 bases separated the two germline ends. Germline CDR1 SGHVS, CDR2 FQNEAQ. The CDR3 region is CASSKIREGTEAFF. Here the CDR3 DNA reads TGTGCCAGCAGCAAAATCAGGGAGGGCACTGAAGCTTTCTTT.

This clonotype was seen many times. J is TRBJ1-2 and V is TRBV29-1; D possibly corresponds to TRBD1 (5 bases). The V end lost 5 bases, the J end lost 4 bases, and 11 bases lay between the germline ends. CDR1 is SQVTM, CDR2 ANQGSEA, per germline. The CDR3 covers 12 residues. The CDR3 loop is CSVHTGGYGYTF. The CDR3 DNA is TGCAGCGTTCATACCGGGGGCTATGGCTACACCTTC.